This passage covers 32 T cell receptor beta chains from one sample sequenced in a study of blood T cells in healthy people across ages. Primers used in a second PCR of about 6 to 11 cycles were a sample-barcoded 5' primer and a J-beta primer mix. TCRdb analysed the 5' RACE reads with MiXCR anew, one entry per CDR3 protein. The sample carries under 850,000 distinct CDR3 sequences, about 37% recorded once. Sample: blood. The receptor source for this set is a man aged 18 to 29 in good health.

The chain has TRBV20-1 and TRBJ2-5; weak D call: TRBD1 (6 bases). Trimming cost V 3 bases and J 11 bases, with 25 bases left between them. This CDR3 is 15 amino acids long. Germline CDR1 reads DFQATT; CDR2 reads SNEGSKA (reference sequence). Written as DNA, the CDR3 is TGCAGTGCTAGCGAAACAGGGAGTTCCTACAATGAGCAGTACTTC. Translation: CSASETGSSYNEQYF.

The chain uses TRBV20-1 and TRBJ2-7; no reliable D call. Germline-derived CDR1 and CDR2 are DFQATT and SNEGSKA (reference sequence). This CDR3 region has 17 residues. The V end was cut by 1 base, the J end by 10 bases, with 29 bases between. This CDR3 reads CSARGFTQPEIQEPQYF. In DNA, the CDR3 is TGCAGTGCTAGAGGCTTTACACAGCCGGAAATCCAAGAGCCCCAGTACTTC.

The V and J genes are TRBV6-6 and TRBJ1-1; maybe TRBD1 (5 bases). The V gene's germline CDR1 is MNHNY and CDR2 SVGAGI (reference sequence). This CDR3 is 14 amino acids long. Trimming removed 0 bases at V and 6 bases at J, with 11 bases between. CDR3 protein: CASSYSGAPPEAFF. DNA of the CDR3: TGTGCCAGCAGTTACTCAGGGGCTCCCCCTGAAGCTTTCTTT.

This clonotype was observed a handful of times. The chain links TRBV20-1 to TRBJ2-4; possible D gene TRBD2, 6 bases. V gave up 4 bases and J gave up 13 bases, with 20 bases separating them. CDR1 is DFQATT and CDR2 is SNEGSKA in the germline V gene (reference sequence). The CDR3 consists of 13 residues. DNA of the CDR3: TGCAGTGCTACCCGTCGGAGGGGTGGTGAGCAGTACTTC. The encoded protein is CSATRRRGGEQYF.

This clonotype was picked up many times. The CDR3 DNA sequence: TGTGCCAGCAGTGCCAGGGGAGACAGGGGGATTGGCTACACCTTC. The encoded protein is CASSARGDRGIGYTF. The V gene is TRBV27, the J gene TRBJ1-2; 9 bases are a match to TRBD1. The CDR3 covers 15 residues. From germline, CDR1 is MNHEY and CDR2 SMNVEV (reference sequence). Germline trimming cut 5 bases from V and 7 bases from J; bases unmatched to any gene: 11.

The chain couples TRBV28 to TRBJ2-7; D is undetermined. With 3 bases removed from V and 7 bases from J, the gap between germline ends came to 16 bases. This CDR3 has 14 amino acids. Germline V CDR1 and CDR2: MDHEN, SYDVKM. CDR3 sequence: CASSLTLSYNEQYF. As DNA, the CDR3 is TGTGCCAGCAGTTTGACCCTATCCTACAATGAGCAGTACTTC.

The rearrangement joins TRBV6-5 to TRBJ1-6; 7 bases fit TRBD1. The germline gives CDR1 MNHEY, CDR2 SVGAGI. This CDR3 is built from 17 residues. The V gene end was trimmed by 4 bases and the J gene end by 4 bases; junction bases not matched to a gene: 10. DNA of the CDR3: TGTGCCAGCAGTTCCCCACCGGGACAGCCATATAATTCACCCCTCCACTTT. Translated: CASSSPPGQPYNSPLHF.

The gene calls are TRBV24-1 and TRBJ2-3; perhaps TRBD1 as D (5 bases). CDR3 length: 15 amino acids. Between the trimmed V and J ends, which lost 5 bases and 0 bases, there was a span of 11 bases. Germline assignment: CDR1 KGHDR and CDR2 SFDVKD. The CDR3 spells CATSATGHSTDTQYF. The DNA for the CDR3 is TGTGCCACCAGTGCTACAGGTCACAGCACAGATACGCAGTATTTT.

Points on this clonotype: Sequence at one end of the junction differs from germline and may be a read error. The chain combines TRBV12-3 or TRBV12-4 with TRBJ2-2, with D tentatively TRBD1 (6 bases). There are 16 residues in the CDR3. The CDR3 sequence: CASSLLRTVNTGELVF. Written as DNA, the CDR3 is TGTGCCAGCAGTTTGTTAAGGACAGTGAACACCGGGGAGCTGGTTTTT.

The chain employs TRBV29-1 and TRBJ1-2; 8 bases agree with TRBD1. The CDR3 covers 13 residues. V was clipped by 8 bases and J by 1 base; unmatched bases: 6. The germline V gene has CDR1 SQVTM and CDR2 ANQGSEA. DNA for the CDR3: TGCAGCACCGGACAGGGATTTAACTATGGCTACACCTTC. Protein sequence: CSTGQGFNYGYTF.

This chain uses TRBV5-6 with TRBJ2-4, with D unclear. The germline V gene has CDR1 SGHDT and CDR2 YYEEEE. This CDR3 has 21 residues. Deletions cut 0 bases from V and 0 bases from J, with 25 bases between. This CDR3 reads CASSLEGKRPKLFLAKNIQYF. DNA for the CDR3: TGTGCCAGCAGCTTGGAAGGGAAGCGTCCTAAACTCTTCCTAGCCAAAAACATTCAGTACTTC.

V and J are TRBV27 and TRBJ2-7; TRBD2 might be the D (6 bases). Germline assignment: CDR1 MNHEY and CDR2 SMNVEV (reference sequence). The CDR3 extends over 16 amino acids. V lost 8 bases and J 5 bases, leaving 25 bases between the germline ends. DNA for the CDR3: TGTGCCAGCTCCTCTTCATCCGAGTTGGGGAGGCACGAGCAGTACTTC. It is translated as CASSSSSELGRHEQYF.

This clonotype was seen ten or more times. The chain joins TRBV20-1 to TRBJ2-5, with D hard to call. The V and J ends lost 0 bases and 2 bases respectively, with 13 bases between them. The germline V gene encodes CDR1 DFQATT and CDR2 SNEGSKA (reference sequence). The CDR3 has 15 residues. For the CDR3, the DNA is TGCAGTGCTAGAGATACCCTAACCTTACAAGAGACCCAGTACTTC. Its translation is CSARDTLTLQETQYF.

This clonotype occurred once. The gene calls are TRBV21-1 and TRBJ2-7; the table's D call, TRBD1, was not checked against the DNA. TRBV21-1 is listed as a pseudogene. The CDR3 loop spans 16 amino acids. The CDR3 DNA sequence: TGTGCCAGCAGCACGGGGGTAGGCGGGGTTAGAGACGAGCAGTACTTC. It specifies CASSTGVGGVRDEQYF.

J is TRBJ2-3 and V is TRBV5-1; D tentatively reads TRBD1 or TRBD2 (7 bases each). CDR1 SGHRS and CDR2 YFSETQ come from the germline V gene. Trimming removed 4 bases at V and 8 bases at J, with 20 bases between. There are 15 residues in the CDR3. The CDR3 region has the DNA TGCGCCAGCAGCCAAAGGGACAGCCCGGGAGGTACGCAGTATTTT. Its protein is CASSQRDSPGGTQYF.

The V and J genes are TRBV5-1 and TRBJ2-1; a possible D gene is TRBD2 (6 bases). The DNA end is a closer match to TRBJ2-7, so the J assignment may be wrong. Germline V gene lookup returns CDR1 SGHRS and CDR2 YFSETQ. The CDR3 has 16 amino acids. CDR3 sequence reads: CASSSPGLTAFGEQYF. The CDR3 region has the DNA TGCGCCAGCAGTTCGCCGGGACTCACCGCCTTCGGTGAGCAGTACTTC.

This chain connects TRBV4-1 to TRBJ2-3; D perhaps matches TRBD1 (6 bases). Germline V lookup: CDR1 MGHRA, CDR2 YSYEKL. The CDR3 extends over 16 amino acids. With 4 bases removed from V and 4 bases from J, the gap between germline ends came to 18 bases. As DNA, the CDR3 is TGCGCCAGCAGCCCAAAAGACAGGACCGTGGCAGATACGCAGTATTTT. Amino acids: CASSPKDRTVADTQYF.

The rearrangement joins TRBV9 to TRBJ1-4; D possibly corresponds to TRBD1 (6 bases). Germline V CDR1 and CDR2: SGDLS, YYNGEE. The CDR3 totals 15 residues. Trimming took 4 bases from V and 6 from J, leaving 16 bases between them. The CDR3 reads CASSPWGRGDEKLFF. CDR3 sequence (DNA): TGTGCCAGCAGCCCGTGGGGCAGGGGTGATGAAAAACTGTTTTTT.

This clonotype has more than one count but fewer than ten. The chain carries TRBV13 and TRBJ1-4; D is unresolved. Deletions cut 4 bases from V and 0 bases from J, with 12 bases between. The length of the CDR3 is 16 residues. Germline CDR1 reads PRHDT; CDR2 reads FYEKMQ (reference sequence). DNA of the CDR3: TGTGCCAGCAGCTCAAAGACCTTTGCAACTAATGAAAAACTGTTTTTT. This gives the protein CASSSKTFATNEKLFF.

The table lists this clonotype with many counts. CDR3 nucleotide sequence: TGTGCCAGCAGCGTAGGCACTACCTCCTACAATGAGCAGTTCTTC. Its protein product is CASSVGTTSYNEQFF. The gene calls are TRBV9 and TRBJ2-1; D unclear. CDR1 is SGDLS, CDR2 YYNGEE, per germline. The germline V and J ends were trimmed by 0 bases and 0 bases, with 7 bases remaining between them. The CDR3 contains 15 residues.

On this clonotype itself: At one boundary the junction diverges from the germline segment, which might be a read error. This chain connects TRBV12-5 to TRBJ2-3, with TRBD2 as a possible D gene (5 bases). Germline CDR1 reads LGHNT; CDR2 reads FRNRAP. The CDR3 length is 15 residues. The CDR3 nucleotides read TGTGCTAGTGGTTTGTCCAGCGCGGGCACAGAGACGCAGTATTTT. This gives the protein CASGLSSAGTETQYF.

The table lists this clonotype with a few counts. The V and J genes are TRBV29-1 and TRBJ2-2, with D uncertain. V lost 2 bases to trimming and J lost 0 bases, with 7 bases between them. The germline gives CDR1 SQVTM, CDR2 ANQGSEA. The CDR3 totals 14 residues. In DNA form, the CDR3 reads TGCAGCGTTGAAAATCCGACGAACACCGGGGAGCTGTTTTTT. This codes for CSVENPTNTGELFF.

The chain uses TRBV7-9 and TRBJ1-1, with 8 bases that match TRBD1. The ends lost 8 bases at V and 7 bases at J; junction bases unmatched: 12. CDR1 SEHNR and CDR2 FQNEAQ come from the germline V gene (reference sequence). This CDR3 is 14 amino acids long. DNA of the CDR3: TGTGCCAGCCACGGACAGGGCGAAACCGGTGAAGCTTTCTTT. Translated: CASHGQGETGEAFF.

This clonotype has a handful of counts. The V gene is TRBV6-5, the J gene TRBJ2-1; 11 bases fit TRBD2. Germline values: CDR1 MNHEY, CDR2 SVGAGI. Trimming at V came to 2 bases and at J to 4 bases, leaving 1 base not matched to a gene. The CDR3 length is 15 residues. This chain's CDR3 is CASSYGTSGYNEQFF. DNA of the CDR3: TGTGCCAGCAGTTACGGGACTAGCGGATACAATGAGCAGTTCTTC.

The chain is built from TRBV12-5 and TRBJ2-3, with 9 bases identical to TRBD2. CDR1 LGHNT and CDR2 FRNRAP come from the germline V gene. The CDR3 runs to 15 residues. With 7 bases clipped from V and 1 base from J, the junction kept 6 bases outside the gene matches. CDR3 residues: CASDPRTSGTDTQYF. The CDR3 DNA sequence: TGTGCTAGTGACCCTAGGACTAGCGGCACAGATACGCAGTATTTT.

The rearrangement joins TRBV12-3 or TRBV12-4 to TRBJ2-7, with TRBD2 matching 15 bases. Trimming removed 3 bases from V and 7 bases from J; junction bases left unmatched: 7. The CDR3 runs to 16 residues. CDR3 sequence (DNA): TGTGCCAGCAGTTTGGGACTAGCGGGGGGCGGGGATGAGCAGTACTTC. Translated, it gives CASSLGLAGGGDEQYF.

This clonotype has a handful of counts. This rearrangement joins TRBV9 to TRBJ2-2; 10 bases map to TRBD1. V lost 0 bases and J lost 4; bases outside the gene matches: 6. This CDR3 has 17 amino acids. Germline lookup yields CDR1 SGDLS and CDR2 YYNGEE. The CDR3 here is CASSVEWDRGGTGELFF. The CDR3 DNA reads TGTGCCAGCAGCGTAGAATGGGACAGGGGAGGCACCGGGGAGCTGTTTTTT.

This clonotype was found a few times. The gene calls are TRBV29-1 and TRBJ2-1; TRBD2 aligns across 9 bases. CDR3 length: 14 amino acids. V was clipped by 4 bases and J by 4 bases; unmatched bases: 5. Germline V gene sequence: CDR1 SQVTM, CDR2 ANQGSEA. The CDR3 DNA is TGCAGCGTTGTAGGTAGCGGGGGTTACAATGAGCAGTTCTTC. The encoded protein is CSVVGSGGYNEQFF.

The chain joins TRBV20-1 to TRBJ1-2; D not certain. There are 13 residues in the CDR3. Germline V CDR1 and CDR2: DFQATT, SNEGSKA (reference sequence). Trimming took 6 bases from V and 0 from J, leaving 11 bases between them. This CDR3 reads CSAPGNANYGYTF. The CDR3 coding sequence is TGCAGTGCCCCCGGCAACGCTAACTATGGCTACACCTTC.

This chain connects TRBV27 to TRBJ1-4; 7 bases match TRBD1. The CDR3 contains 15 residues. The germline gives CDR1 MNHEY, CDR2 SMNVEV (reference sequence). Trimming cost V 4 bases and J 5 bases; bases outside gene matches: 7. The CDR3 DNA follows: TGTGCCAGCAGTTCGACCGGGACAGAAAATGAAAAACTGTTTTTT. Translated, it gives CASSSTGTENEKLFF.

This clonotype was found a few times. This chain uses TRBV6-5 with TRBJ2-3; 7 bases agree with TRBD2. The V gene's germline CDR1 is MNHEY and CDR2 SVGAGI. The CDR3 spans 13 residues. V lost 10 bases to trimming and J lost 5 bases; unmatched junction nucleotides: 9. The DNA for the CDR3 is TGTGCCATCCAAGCGGGGTTGGGAGATACGCAGTATTTT. Its protein product is CAIQAGLGDTQYF.

Points on this clonotype: The germline gene is not matched at one end of the junction; a read error may be the cause. The chain carries TRBV12-3 or TRBV12-4 and TRBJ2-3; a possible D gene is TRBD2 (6 bases). The CDR3 has 15 residues. The CDR3 protein is CASRLGRGSTDAQYF. The CDR3 coding sequence is TGTGCCAGCAGGCTTGGTCGGGGGAGCACAGATGCGCAGTATTTT.